This entry concerns a single T cell receptor (beta chain). The sample originates from a study of blood T cell repertoires in COVID-19. About the research overall: Researchers got acute and convalescent COVID-19 samples from the United States, Italy and Spain. T cells, B-cell-depleted T cells, or PBMCs provided the cDNA or gDNA that served as material.

Method: immunoSEQ multiplex PCR; TCRdb's copy keeps in-frame clones and lacks some. The sample has approximately 270,000 clones; under 90% are singletons. All enrollees were about 18 to 90 years old and from approximately 24 US areas. Cohorts were determined from participant-reported clinical history. Germline V gene sequence: CDR1 MDHEN, CDR2 SYDVKM. The CDR3 runs to 14 residues. The V gene lost 3 bases and the J gene lost 7 bases, with 13 bases spanning the gap. The source material was PBMCs or T cells enriched from blood (not recorded which). This receptor was obtained from a woman aged 60-75 years who had recovered from COVID-19. The chain carries TRBV28 and TRBJ2-4, with a tentative D call TRBD1 (6 bases). The CDR3 protein is CASSFSTGRNIQYF. As DNA, the CDR3 is TGTGCCAGCAGTTTCTCTACAGGGCGGAACATTCAGTACTTC.